These 20 T cell receptor beta chains came from one sample sequenced in a study of blood T cells in healthy people across ages. A second PCR of 7 to 11 cycles used a sample-barcoded 5' primer and a J-beta primer mix. TCRdb called the 5' RACE reads again in MiXCR, with one record for every CDR3 protein. The sample carries nearly 800,000 distinct CDR3 sequences, roughly 25% recorded once. A further study also used this sample, focusing on T cells of mothers and their children.

Sequenced: blood. The receptors derive from a boy aged 5-17 years in good health.

The chain carries TRBV6-4 and TRBJ1-6; weak D call: TRBD1 (5 bases). There are 14 residues in the CDR3. Germline CDR1 MRHNA, CDR2 SNTAGT. With 2 bases removed from V and 7 bases from J, the gap between germline ends came to 9 bases. CDR3 protein: CASSDGQGNSPLHF. Here the CDR3 DNA reads TGTGCCAGCAGTGACGGGCAGGGAAATTCACCCCTCCACTTT.

This clonotype turned up a few times. This CDR3 is CSAGQALGDEKLFF. CDR3 bases: TGCAGTGCTGGACAGGCCTTGGGAGATGAAAAACTGTTTTTT. The J gene is TRBJ1-4, the V gene TRBV20-1; 7 nucleotides align to TRBD1. With 5 bases clipped from V and 6 bases from J, the junction kept 9 bases outside the gene matches. CDR1 and CDR2 from the germline V gene are DFQATT and SNEGSKA (reference sequence). This CDR3 region has 14 residues.

At least ten counts were recorded for this clonotype. The V call is TRBV18, the J call TRBJ2-4, with TRBD1 matching 7 bases. Germline CDR1 and CDR2: KGHSH and LQKENI. V gave up 4 bases and J gave up 9 bases; unmatched junction bases: 6. The CDR3 contains 13 residues. This chain's CDR3 is CASSRDRESIQYF. The CDR3 DNA sequence: TGTGCCAGCTCACGCGACAGGGAGTCCATTCAGTACTTC.

There are a few counts of this clonotype. This chain connects TRBV5-1 to TRBJ2-3; D unclear. CDR1 is SGHRS and CDR2 is YFSETQ in the germline V gene. Trimming stripped 2 bases from V and 8 bases from J, with 12 bases between. This CDR3 spans 13 amino acids. Here the CDR3 reads CASSFEDLRTQYF. The CDR3 DNA sequence: TGCGCCAGCAGCTTTGAGGATCTGCGTACGCAGTATTTT. The whole variable domain, filled in from reference TRBV5-1 and TRBJ2-3, reads KAGVTQTPRYLIKTRGQQVTLSCSPISGHRSVSWYQQTPGQGLQFLFEYFSETQRNKGNFPGRFSGRQFSNSRSEMNVSTLELGDSALYLCASSFEDLRTQYFGPGTRLTVL.

This clonotype was counted only a few times. The gene calls are TRBV20-1 and TRBJ1-6; D remains ambiguous. This CDR3 region has 14 residues. V was shortened by 3 bases and J by 5 bases, with 11 bases between the two germline ends. CDR1 and CDR2 (germline): DFQATT, SNEGSKA (reference sequence). CDR3: CSARGIIDNSPLHF. The CDR3 bases are TGCAGTGCTAGGGGTATAATCGATAATTCACCCCTCCACTTT.

The V and J genes are TRBV29-1 and TRBJ1-1; 7 nucleotides agree with TRBD1. The CDR3 runs 14 residues. The V segment lost 7 bases and the J segment 0 bases; nucleotides outside the gene matches: 8. Germline-derived CDR1 and CDR2 are SQVTM and ANQGSEA. CDR3: CSGVQGDVNTEAFF. CDR3 sequence (DNA): TGCAGCGGTGTCCAGGGGGATGTGAACACTGAAGCTTTCTTT.

The chain combines TRBV7-2 with TRBJ1-4, with TRBD1 identical over 9 bases. Germline loops: CDR1 SGHTA, CDR2 FQGNSA. V lost 4 bases to trimming and J lost 3 bases; unmatched junction nucleotides: 3. The CDR3 sequence is 15 residues long. The CDR3 here is CASSSWTGANEKLFF. In DNA form, the CDR3 reads TGTGCCAGCAGCTCGTGGACAGGGGCTAATGAAAAACTGTTTTTT.

The V and J genes are TRBV20-1 and TRBJ1-4, with 7 bases fitting TRBD1. This CDR3 contains 18 residues. Germline loops: CDR1 DFQATT, CDR2 SNEGSKA (reference sequence). V lost 3 bases and J lost 0; bases outside the gene matches: 13. CDR3 region: CSARLTIGTEATNEKLFF. The CDR3, as DNA: TGCAGTGCTAGGCTGACAATCGGGACAGAAGCAACTAATGAAAAACTGTTTTTT.

The chain recombines TRBV4-1 with TRBJ2-5; D not certain. With the DNA end fitting TRBJ2-7 better, the J assignment may be wrong. Germline values: CDR1 MGHRA, CDR2 YSYEKL. CDR3 size: 16 residues. CDR3 nucleotides: TGCGCCAGCAGCCAAGGGCAGACAATATTTTCCTACGAGCAGTACTTC. Amino acid sequence: CASSQGQTIFSYEQYF.

This clonotype has more than one count but fewer than ten. J is TRBJ2-3 and V is TRBV12-3 or TRBV12-4, with TRBD2 matching 8 bases. Unmatched junction bases numbered 4, after V lost 3 bases and J lost 2 bases. The CDR3 loop spans 15 amino acids. CDR3 DNA sequence: TGTGCCAGCAGTTTCCGGCGGGGGGACACAGATACGCAGTATTTT. As protein: CASSFRRGDTDTQYF.

The chain uses TRBV7-2 and TRBJ2-3; tentatively, D is TRBD1 or TRBD2 (5 bases each). The length of the CDR3 is 17 residues. V was pared by 7 bases and J by 1 base, with 21 bases between. CDR1 and CDR2 (germline): SGHTA, FQGNSA. CDR3 sequence (DNA): TGTGCCAGCACCCTATCGGGAATAAGGGGCGGCACAGATACGCAGTATTTT. It specifies CASTLSGIRGGTDTQYF. Based on the CDR3 plus reference TRBV7-2 and TRBJ2-3, the full variable domain is GAGVSQSPSNKVTEKGKDVELRCDPISGHTALYWYRQSLGQGLEFLIYFQGNSAPDKSGLPSDRFSAERTGGSVSTLTIQRTQQEDSAVYLCASTLSGIRGGTDTQYFGPGTRLTVL.

This clonotype was seen ten or more times. The rearrangement joins TRBV29-1 to TRBJ2-5; D remains ambiguous. Germline values: CDR1 SQVTM, CDR2 ANQGSEA. This CDR3 region has 12 residues. V dropped 4 bases and J dropped 0 bases, with 6 bases sitting between them. The CDR3 loop reads CSVGQNQETQYF. DNA for the CDR3: TGCAGCGTTGGGCAAAACCAAGAGACCCAGTACTTC.

This rearrangement joins TRBV7-3 to TRBJ2-1; D uncertain. CDR3 size: 16 residues. Between the trimmed V and J ends, which lost 4 bases and 6 bases, there was a span of 19 bases. Germline CDR1 SGHTA, CDR2 FQGTGA. This chain's CDR3 is CASSSPDGRLGNEQFF. CDR3 DNA: TGTGCCAGCAGCTCCCCAGATGGTAGACTCGGCAATGAGCAGTTCTTC.

To note about this clonotype: One end of the junction fails to match germline, which may point to a read error. V and J are TRBV5-5 and TRBJ1-2; D is ambiguous. From germline, CDR1 is SGHKS and CDR2 YYEKEE (reference sequence). This CDR3 has 10 amino acids. The CDR3 bases are TGTGCCAGCAGCTCCTATGGCTACCCCTTC. It specifies CASSSYGYPF.

The rearrangement links TRBV6-1 to TRBJ2-3; 12 bases fit TRBD2. J was trimmed by 3 bases and V by 0 bases; bases with no gene match: 4. This CDR3 spans 17 amino acids. CDR1 is MNHNS and CDR2 is SASEGT in the germline V gene. In DNA form, the CDR3 reads TGTGCCAGCAGTGAAGCCGCTAGCGGGGGGGCTACAGATACGCAGTATTTT. It encodes CASSEAASGGATDTQYF.

This clonotype was detected only once. This chain links TRBV7-7 with TRBJ2-1; possible D gene TRBD2, 6 bases. This CDR3 contains 15 residues. Germline V gene sequence: CDR1 SSHAT, CDR2 FNYEAQ (reference sequence). CDR3 amino acids: CALYPGLSSYNEQFF. CDR3 in DNA: TGTGCTCTTTATCCGGGACTTAGCTCCTACAATGAGCAGTTCTTC.

This clonotype came up many times. This sequence joins TRBV13 and TRBJ2-5; weak D call: TRBD1 (6 bases). Germline CDR1 is PRHDT and CDR2 is FYEKMQ (reference sequence). V shed 5 bases and J shed 6 bases, with 25 bases lying between them. The CDR3 consists of 17 residues. The CDR3 DNA sequence: TGTGCCAGCAGCGCCGAAACAGGGACCTTCTCCATCAAGACCCAGTACTTC. As protein: CASSAETGTFSIKTQYF.

The genes are TRBV5-1 and TRBJ2-7; TRBD1 or TRBD2 may be the D gene (5 bases each). Germline lookup yields CDR1 SGHRS and CDR2 YFSETQ. This CDR3 is built from 16 residues. The V end was cut by 2 bases, the J end by 0 bases, with 15 bases between. CDR3 coding DNA: TGCGCCAGCAGCTTTGGGGGAGCGGTAAGCTCCTACGAGCAGTACTTC. Protein sequence: CASSFGGAVSSYEQYF.

This clonotype was seen a few times. The CDR3, as DNA: TGTGCCAGCAGCTTACATCTGGGACAAAACACCGGGGAGCTGTTTTTT. This translates into CASSLHLGQNTGELFF. This chain joins TRBV7-6 and TRBJ2-2; D possibly corresponds to TRBD1 (6 bases). V was clipped by 2 bases and J by 2 bases, with 12 bases between them. The CDR3 extends over 16 amino acids. Germline V lookup: CDR1 SGHVS, CDR2 FNYEAQ.

V gene TRBV6-1 combines with J gene TRBJ2-5, with 14 nucleotides matching TRBD2. The better agreement between TRBJ2-1 and the DNA end casts doubt on the J call. The CDR3 totals 16 residues. Germline V gene data show CDR1 as MNHNS and CDR2 as SASEGT. CDR3 protein: CASQGLAGGLYNEQFF. For the CDR3, the DNA is TGTGCCAGCCAAGGACTAGCGGGAGGTCTCTACAATGAGCAGTTCTTC.